This T cell receptor (beta chain) appears in the sequencing data of a study of cytomegalovirus exposure and HLA in healthy donors. Study-level points and caveats: Most TCR sequences were seen very rarely across donors, but some public TCRs occurred in many. In an earlier analysis, most TCR beta V segments were productive about 87% or about 30% of the time. A later analysis reported that several of the most significant clusters appeared to be linked to common viral pathogens, among them Epstein-Barr virus.

The PCR was carried out with 60 Vbeta primers and 13 Jbeta primers. Assay: immunoSEQ multiplex PCR; the TCRdb copy retains only in-frame clones and omits some. The sample gives approximately 140,000 clones, 80% of which show up once; under 7.5% is in the top ten. The CDR3 spans 15 residues. The trim removed 4 bases at V and 6 bases at J, leaving 8 bases unmatched. The germline gives CDR1 SGHRS, CDR2 YFSETQ. Each donor was healthy, and each was a bone marrow donor. Points on this clone: Its antigen is as yet unknown.

Sequencing was carried out using PBMCs. The clonotype originates from a man aged 40-49 years in good health and CMV-seropositive. The chain employs TRBV5-1 and TRBJ2-1, with 9 bases that match TRBD1. CDR3 DNA: TGCGCCAGCAGCAAAAACAGGGGGCAAGGCAATGAGCAGTTCTTC. Translation gives CASSKNRGQGNEQFF.